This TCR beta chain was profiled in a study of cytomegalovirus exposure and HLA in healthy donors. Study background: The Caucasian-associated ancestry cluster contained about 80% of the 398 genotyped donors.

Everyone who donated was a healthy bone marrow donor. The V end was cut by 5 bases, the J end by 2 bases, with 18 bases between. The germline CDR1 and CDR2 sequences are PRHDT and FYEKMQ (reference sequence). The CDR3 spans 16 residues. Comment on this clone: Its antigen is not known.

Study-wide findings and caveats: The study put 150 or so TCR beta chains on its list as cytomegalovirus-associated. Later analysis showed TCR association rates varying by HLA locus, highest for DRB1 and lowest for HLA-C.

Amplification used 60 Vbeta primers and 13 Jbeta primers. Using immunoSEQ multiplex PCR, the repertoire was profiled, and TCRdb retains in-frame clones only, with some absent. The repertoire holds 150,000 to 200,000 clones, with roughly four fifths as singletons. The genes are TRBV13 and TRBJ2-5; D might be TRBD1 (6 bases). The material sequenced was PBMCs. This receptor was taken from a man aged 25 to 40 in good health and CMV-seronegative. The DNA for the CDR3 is TGTGCCAGCAGCCTCGCCGGACAGCCCACGCAAGAGACCCAGTACTTC. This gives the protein CASSLAGQPTQETQYF.